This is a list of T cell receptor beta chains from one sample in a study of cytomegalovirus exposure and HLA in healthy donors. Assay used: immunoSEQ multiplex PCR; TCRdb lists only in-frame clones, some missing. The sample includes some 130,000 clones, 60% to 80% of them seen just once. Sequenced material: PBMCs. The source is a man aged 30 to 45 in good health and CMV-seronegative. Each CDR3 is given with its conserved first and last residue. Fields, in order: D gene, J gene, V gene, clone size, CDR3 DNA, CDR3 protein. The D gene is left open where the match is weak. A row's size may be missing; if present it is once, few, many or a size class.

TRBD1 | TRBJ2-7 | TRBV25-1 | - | TGTGCCAGCCGGGACACCGGGACAGGGACTTGGGAGGGATACTTC | CASRDTGTGTWEGYF
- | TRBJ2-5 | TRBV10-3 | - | TGTGCCATCAGTGAGTCAAGGGGCCAAGAGACCCAGTACTTC | CAISESRGQETQYF
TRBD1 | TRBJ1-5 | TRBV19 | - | TGTGCCAGTAAGGGGACAGGCGTAGGCAATCAGCCCCAGCATTTT | CASKGTGVGNQPQHF
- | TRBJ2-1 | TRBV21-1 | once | TGTGCCAGCAAACCGACAGGGGGCGAGGATGGCAATGAGCAGTTCTTC | CASKPTGGEDGNEQFF
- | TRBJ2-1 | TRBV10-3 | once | TGTGCCATCAGTGAGTCTTCTAGTGGCCAGAAAAATGAGCAGTTCTTC | CAISESSSGQKNEQFF
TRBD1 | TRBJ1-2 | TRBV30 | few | TGTGCCGCAGGACAGGGGGGATATGGCTACACCTTC | CAAGQGGYGYTF
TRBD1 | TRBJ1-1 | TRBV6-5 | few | TGTGCCAGCAGTACAGGGGGTGTGACTGAAGCTTTCTTT | CASSTGGVTEAFF
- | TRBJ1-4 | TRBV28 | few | TGTGCCAGCAGTAACCCAGGGAGGTTGAAAGAAAAACTGTTTTTT | CASSNPGRLKEKLFF
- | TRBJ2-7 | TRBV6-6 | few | TGTGCCAGCAGTTACTCTCTAGTGGCGGGCGAGCAGTACTTC | CASSYSLVAGEQYF
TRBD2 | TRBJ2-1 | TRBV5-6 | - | TGTGCCAGCAGCTCCGTTATCGCGACTAGCGGGCCGGACAATGAGCAGTTCTTC | CASSSVIATSGPDNEQFF
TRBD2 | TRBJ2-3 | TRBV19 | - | TGTGCCAGTAGTCATGGACTAGCAGAAGATACGCAGTATTTT | CASSHGLAEDTQYF